Sequencing of this T cell receptor (beta chain) was carried out in a study of graft-versus-host responses after intestinal transplantation. Overall study: Recipients across the board were started on anti-thymocyte globulin induction, then kept on tacrolimus and steroids for two to three years.

About this clone itself: The antigen is unknown.

V lost 4 bases to trimming and J lost 6 bases; unmatched junction nucleotides: 10. Germline lookup yields CDR1 SGHVS and CDR2 FQNEAQ. CDR3 length equals 17 residues. Sequencing used immunoSEQ multiplex PCR; TCRdb keeps in-frame clones, though not all of them. Of around 49,000 clones detected, 70% to 90% appear once; the ten largest clones hold around 0.6%. The specimen comprised unstimulated CD4+ T cells sorted from spleen or lymph node cells, sampled before transplant. The J gene is TRBJ2-1, the V gene TRBV7-8; 12 nucleotides agree with TRBD2. This receptor was obtained from a human donor who was the organ donor for an intestinal transplant. CDR3: CASSWRLAGVGGNEQFF. CDR3 nucleotides: TGTGCCAGCAGCTGGAGACTAGCGGGAGTGGGGGGCAATGAGCAGTTCTTC.